This T cell receptor (beta chain) came from a study of T cell repertoires in cytomegalovirus infection. Study details: Recently identified HLA-C-restricted CMV epitopes were used, and well-studied HLA-B-restricted CMV epitopes were used as well.

Study-wide results and caveats: Dominating the ex vivo response were TCR beta clonotypes that were CMV-specific and HLA-C-restricted. Using cumulative public TCR beta family frequency, the authors identified those who carried CMV together with the relevant HLA.

This CDR3 is 15 amino acids long. The germline V gene encodes CDR1 SGHTA and CDR2 FQGNSA. V lost 3 bases and J 10 bases, leaving 16 bases between the germline ends. This clonotype was seen just once. Its specificity is unknown. A much larger clonotype is one base distant, so this may be a read error. Using its own MiXCR run on the reads, TCRdb lists one record per CDR3 protein. The table lists approximately 990,000 distinct CDR3 sequences, roughly 31% of them singletons. This receptor was taken from a human donor in good health (CMV status not recorded). Some clones in this sample may be carry-over from other donors' samples. The sample was cultured CD8+ T cells from PBMCs, taken from culture after CMV antigen stimulation. V usage is TRBV7-2 and J usage is TRBJ1-6; possibly TRBD1 for D (6 bases). CDR3 protein: CASSFKFGGGSPLHF. DNA of the CDR3: TGTGCCAGCAGCTTCAAGTTTGGGGGCGGATCACCCCTCCACTTT.